These T cell receptor beta chains were read from a single sample in a study of control samples from healthy donors and cancer patients. Profiled with immunoSEQ multiplex PCR; TCRdb holds only in-frame clones, not every one. Of some 120,000 clones listed, approximately 95% are singletons. Sequencing was performed on blood. Source of these receptors: a man aged 25 to 45 in good health. CDR3s include the opening cysteine and the closing phenylalanine or tryptophan. D genes are given only for firm matches. A clone size is listed for some rows: how often the clone was seen (once, few, many), or a class if it is expanded.

cdr3_length: 12
d_call: NA
v_call: TRBV4-1
j_call: TRBJ1-2
clone_size: NA
cdr3_nt: TGCGCCAGCAGCCGCGGAAATAGGGGCTACACCTTC
cdr3_aa: CASSRGNRGYTF

cdr3_length: 14
d_call: NA
v_call: TRBV19
j_call: TRBJ1-3
clone_size: NA
cdr3_nt: TGTGCCAGTACGCGGGCCTCAGGTGGAAACACCATATATTTT
cdr3_aa: CASTRASGGNTIYF

cdr3_length: 17
d_call: NA
v_call: TRBV5-4
j_call: TRBJ2-6
clone_size: NA
cdr3_nt: TGTGCCAGCAGCTTGGGACAGGTTATCTCTGGGGCCAACGTCCTGACTTTC
cdr3_aa: CASSLGQVISGANVLTF

cdr3_length: 12
d_call: NA
v_call: TRBV11-2
j_call: TRBJ2-1
clone_size: NA
cdr3_nt: TGTGCCAGCAGCATACTACAGAATGAGCAGTTCTTC
cdr3_aa: CASSILQNEQFF

cdr3_length: 17
d_call: NA
v_call: TRBV27
j_call: TRBJ1-6
clone_size: NA
cdr3_nt: TGTGCCAGCAGCACGTCCGTGGCGAGCTCCTATAATTCACCCCTCCACTTT
cdr3_aa: CASSTSVASSYNSPLHF

cdr3_length: 18
d_call: TRBD1
v_call: TRBV4-3
j_call: TRBJ2-3
clone_size: NA
cdr3_nt: TGCGCCAGCAGTCCTCAACTTGCCGACAGGGGCAACCCAGATACGCAGTATTTT
cdr3_aa: CASSPQLADRGNPDTQYF

cdr3_length: 15
d_call: TRBD1
v_call: TRBV7-8
j_call: TRBJ1-1
clone_size: NA
cdr3_nt: TGTGCCAGCAGCTTCGCCGGGACAGTTAACACTGAAGCTTTCTTT
cdr3_aa: CASSFAGTVNTEAFF

cdr3_length: 17
d_call: TRBD2
v_call: TRBV15
j_call: TRBJ2-1
clone_size: few
cdr3_nt: TGTGCCACCAGCAGGAGGACTAGCGGGGGCACTTACAATGAGCAGTTCTTC
cdr3_aa: CATSRRTSGGTYNEQFF

cdr3_length: 14
d_call: NA
v_call: TRBV11-2
j_call: TRBJ2-7
clone_size: NA
cdr3_nt: TGTGCCAGCAGCTTAATAGGGGGCTCCTACGAGCAGTACTTC
cdr3_aa: CASSLIGGSYEQYF

cdr3_length: 14
d_call: NA
v_call: TRBV27
j_call: TRBJ2-3
clone_size: NA
cdr3_nt: TGTGCCAGCAGCTTAGCGCTCGAGTCAGATACGCAGTATTTT
cdr3_aa: CASSLALESDTQYF

cdr3_length: 15
d_call: NA
v_call: TRBV7-9
j_call: TRBJ1-3
clone_size: NA
cdr3_nt: TGTGCCAGCAGCCCTGAGCCTCACTCTGGAAACACCATATATTTT
cdr3_aa: CASSPEPHSGNTIYF

cdr3_length: 12
d_call: TRBD1
v_call: TRBV7-2
j_call: TRBJ2-7
clone_size: once
cdr3_nt: TGTGCCAGCAGCCTACAGGGGTTCGAGCAGTACTTC
cdr3_aa: CASSLQGFEQYF

cdr3_length: 12
d_call: NA
v_call: TRBV2
j_call: TRBJ1-2
clone_size: NA
cdr3_nt: TGTGCCAGCAATGACCCCCTGGATGGCTACACCTTC
cdr3_aa: CASNDPLDGYTF

cdr3_length: 15
d_call: TRBD2
v_call: TRBV4-3
j_call: TRBJ2-5
clone_size: NA
cdr3_nt: TGCGCCAGCAGCCAAGGGACTAGTCCCCAAGAGACCCAGTACTTC
cdr3_aa: CASSQGTSPQETQYF

cdr3_length: 14
d_call: NA
v_call: TRBV11-2
j_call: TRBJ1-3
clone_size: once
cdr3_nt: TGTGCCAGCAGCTTAGCAGGGGCGCGAAACACCATATATTTT
cdr3_aa: CASSLAGARNTIYF

cdr3_length: 15
d_call: TRBD1
v_call: TRBV9
j_call: TRBJ1-4
clone_size: NA
cdr3_nt: TGTGCCAGCAGCGTAGGGGCAGGGGGAGGAGAAAAACTGTTTTTT
cdr3_aa: CASSVGAGGGEKLFF

cdr3_length: 15
d_call: TRBD2
v_call: TRBV30
j_call: TRBJ2-3
clone_size: NA
cdr3_nt: TGTGCCAGCTACGAGCGGGGGGAACGCACAGATACGCAGTATTTT
cdr3_aa: CASYERGERTDTQYF

cdr3_length: 16
d_call: NA
v_call: TRBV18
j_call: TRBJ1-5
clone_size: NA
cdr3_nt: TGTGCCAGCTCAGCCACGGACAGTGATAGCAATCAGCCCCAGCATTTT
cdr3_aa: CASSATDSDSNQPQHF

cdr3_length: 15
d_call: TRBD1
v_call: TRBV30
j_call: TRBJ1-2
clone_size: NA
cdr3_nt: TGTGCCTGGAGGTCCGGAGGACAGGGCATCTATGGCTACACCTTC
cdr3_aa: CAWRSGGQGIYGYTF

cdr3_length: 14
d_call: TRBD1
v_call: TRBV19
j_call: TRBJ2-7
clone_size: NA
cdr3_nt: TGTGCCAGTAGTCTGGCAGGGGGACCCTACGAGCAGTACTTC
cdr3_aa: CASSLAGGPYEQYF

cdr3_length: 14
d_call: TRBD1
v_call: TRBV7-2
j_call: TRBJ1-1
clone_size: NA
cdr3_nt: TGTGCCAGCAGCTCGGACAGGTTGAACACTGAAGCTTTCTTT
cdr3_aa: CASSSDRLNTEAFF

cdr3_length: 17
d_call: NA
v_call: TRBV4-1
j_call: TRBJ1-1
clone_size: NA
cdr3_nt: TGCGCCAGCAGCCAAGGCCCGTCGTTGACATCGAACACTGAAGCTTTCTTT
cdr3_aa: CASSQGPSLTSNTEAFF

cdr3_length: 13
d_call: NA
v_call: TRBV4-3
j_call: TRBJ2-7
clone_size: NA
cdr3_nt: TGCGCCAGCAGCCAAGAGGGCTCGTCCGAGCAGTACTTC
cdr3_aa: CASSQEGSSEQYF

cdr3_length: 14
d_call: NA
v_call: TRBV7-3
j_call: TRBJ1-6
clone_size: NA
cdr3_nt: TGTGCCAGCAGCTTAGAGGGGTATAATTCACCCCTCCACTTT
cdr3_aa: CASSLEGYNSPLHF

cdr3_length: 13
d_call: NA
v_call: TRBV19
j_call: TRBJ1-5
clone_size: NA
cdr3_nt: TGTGCCAGTAGTAACCAGGGGCCTCAGCCCCAGCATTTT
cdr3_aa: CASSNQGPQPQHF

cdr3_length: 13
d_call: NA
v_call: TRBV3-1/TRBV3-2
j_call: TRBJ1-5
clone_size: NA
cdr3_nt: TGTGCCAGCAGCCAAGACGGGGTCCAGCCCCAGCATTTT
cdr3_aa: CASSQDGVQPQHF

cdr3_length: 16
d_call: NA
v_call: TRBV7-9
j_call: TRBJ1-5
clone_size: NA
cdr3_nt: TGTGCCAGCAGCTCCGGGACCTTCGGGGACAATCAGCCCCAGCATTTT
cdr3_aa: CASSSGTFGDNQPQHF

cdr3_length: 13
d_call: NA
v_call: TRBV27
j_call: TRBJ1-2
clone_size: NA
cdr3_nt: TGTGCCAGCAGATCGGGAATTAACTATGGCTACACCTTC
cdr3_aa: CASRSGINYGYTF

cdr3_length: 15
d_call: TRBD1
v_call: TRBV19
j_call: TRBJ2-2
clone_size: NA
cdr3_nt: TGTGCCAGTACCAGGGGGACAGAGAACACCGGGGAGCTGTTTTTT
cdr3_aa: CASTRGTENTGELFF

cdr3_length: 16
d_call: TRBD2
v_call: TRBV27
j_call: TRBJ2-7
clone_size: NA
cdr3_nt: TGTGCCAGCAGTTTATCTAGCGGGGATTTCTCCTACGAGCAGTACTTC
cdr3_aa: CASSLSSGDFSYEQYF

cdr3_length: 15
d_call: NA
v_call: TRBV7-2
j_call: TRBJ1-3
clone_size: NA
cdr3_nt: TGTGCCAGCAGCTTAGGAGGAAGCTCTGGAAACACCATATATTTT
cdr3_aa: CASSLGGSSGNTIYF

cdr3_length: 15
d_call: TRBD1
v_call: TRBV4-3
j_call: TRBJ1-1
clone_size: NA
cdr3_nt: TGCGCCAGCAGCCAGACAGGGTTTCGGAACACTGAAGCTTTCTTT
cdr3_aa: CASSQTGFRNTEAFF

cdr3_length: 15
d_call: TRBD1
v_call: TRBV6-5
j_call: TRBJ1-6
clone_size: NA
cdr3_nt: TGTGCCAGCAAAAACCGGGACAGGCCCGCGGCACCCCTCCACTTT
cdr3_aa: CASKNRDRPAAPLHF

cdr3_length: 11
d_call: NA
v_call: TRBV27
j_call: TRBJ2-7
clone_size: NA
cdr3_nt: TGTGCCAGCAGTTCGGCCTACGAGCAGTACTTC
cdr3_aa: CASSSAYEQYF

cdr3_length: 13
d_call: NA
v_call: TRBV6-2/TRBV6-3
j_call: TRBJ2-5
clone_size: once
cdr3_nt: TGTGCCAGCAGTCTCGAACCTCAAGAGACCCAGTACTTC
cdr3_aa: CASSLEPQETQYF

cdr3_length: 18
d_call: TRBD2
v_call: TRBV7-2
j_call: TRBJ2-3
clone_size: NA
cdr3_nt: TGTGCCAGCAGCCAAACTCTCACGGCGGGACTAGTCGGCGATACGCAGTATTTT
cdr3_aa: CASSQTLTAGLVGDTQYF